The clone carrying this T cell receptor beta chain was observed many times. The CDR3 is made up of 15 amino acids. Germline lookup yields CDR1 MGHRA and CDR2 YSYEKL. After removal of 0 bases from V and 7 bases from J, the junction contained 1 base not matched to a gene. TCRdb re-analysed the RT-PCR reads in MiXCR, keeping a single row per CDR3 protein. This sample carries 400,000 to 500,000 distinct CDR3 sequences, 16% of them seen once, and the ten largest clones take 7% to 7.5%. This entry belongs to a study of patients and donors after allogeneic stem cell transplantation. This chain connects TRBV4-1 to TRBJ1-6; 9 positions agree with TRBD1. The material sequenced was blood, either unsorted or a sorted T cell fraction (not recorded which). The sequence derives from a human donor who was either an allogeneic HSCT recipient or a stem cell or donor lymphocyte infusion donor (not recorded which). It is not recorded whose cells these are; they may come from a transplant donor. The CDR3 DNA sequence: TGCGCCAGCAGCCAAGAAGGGACAGGGAATTCACCCCTCCACTTT. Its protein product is CASSQEGTGNSPLHF.